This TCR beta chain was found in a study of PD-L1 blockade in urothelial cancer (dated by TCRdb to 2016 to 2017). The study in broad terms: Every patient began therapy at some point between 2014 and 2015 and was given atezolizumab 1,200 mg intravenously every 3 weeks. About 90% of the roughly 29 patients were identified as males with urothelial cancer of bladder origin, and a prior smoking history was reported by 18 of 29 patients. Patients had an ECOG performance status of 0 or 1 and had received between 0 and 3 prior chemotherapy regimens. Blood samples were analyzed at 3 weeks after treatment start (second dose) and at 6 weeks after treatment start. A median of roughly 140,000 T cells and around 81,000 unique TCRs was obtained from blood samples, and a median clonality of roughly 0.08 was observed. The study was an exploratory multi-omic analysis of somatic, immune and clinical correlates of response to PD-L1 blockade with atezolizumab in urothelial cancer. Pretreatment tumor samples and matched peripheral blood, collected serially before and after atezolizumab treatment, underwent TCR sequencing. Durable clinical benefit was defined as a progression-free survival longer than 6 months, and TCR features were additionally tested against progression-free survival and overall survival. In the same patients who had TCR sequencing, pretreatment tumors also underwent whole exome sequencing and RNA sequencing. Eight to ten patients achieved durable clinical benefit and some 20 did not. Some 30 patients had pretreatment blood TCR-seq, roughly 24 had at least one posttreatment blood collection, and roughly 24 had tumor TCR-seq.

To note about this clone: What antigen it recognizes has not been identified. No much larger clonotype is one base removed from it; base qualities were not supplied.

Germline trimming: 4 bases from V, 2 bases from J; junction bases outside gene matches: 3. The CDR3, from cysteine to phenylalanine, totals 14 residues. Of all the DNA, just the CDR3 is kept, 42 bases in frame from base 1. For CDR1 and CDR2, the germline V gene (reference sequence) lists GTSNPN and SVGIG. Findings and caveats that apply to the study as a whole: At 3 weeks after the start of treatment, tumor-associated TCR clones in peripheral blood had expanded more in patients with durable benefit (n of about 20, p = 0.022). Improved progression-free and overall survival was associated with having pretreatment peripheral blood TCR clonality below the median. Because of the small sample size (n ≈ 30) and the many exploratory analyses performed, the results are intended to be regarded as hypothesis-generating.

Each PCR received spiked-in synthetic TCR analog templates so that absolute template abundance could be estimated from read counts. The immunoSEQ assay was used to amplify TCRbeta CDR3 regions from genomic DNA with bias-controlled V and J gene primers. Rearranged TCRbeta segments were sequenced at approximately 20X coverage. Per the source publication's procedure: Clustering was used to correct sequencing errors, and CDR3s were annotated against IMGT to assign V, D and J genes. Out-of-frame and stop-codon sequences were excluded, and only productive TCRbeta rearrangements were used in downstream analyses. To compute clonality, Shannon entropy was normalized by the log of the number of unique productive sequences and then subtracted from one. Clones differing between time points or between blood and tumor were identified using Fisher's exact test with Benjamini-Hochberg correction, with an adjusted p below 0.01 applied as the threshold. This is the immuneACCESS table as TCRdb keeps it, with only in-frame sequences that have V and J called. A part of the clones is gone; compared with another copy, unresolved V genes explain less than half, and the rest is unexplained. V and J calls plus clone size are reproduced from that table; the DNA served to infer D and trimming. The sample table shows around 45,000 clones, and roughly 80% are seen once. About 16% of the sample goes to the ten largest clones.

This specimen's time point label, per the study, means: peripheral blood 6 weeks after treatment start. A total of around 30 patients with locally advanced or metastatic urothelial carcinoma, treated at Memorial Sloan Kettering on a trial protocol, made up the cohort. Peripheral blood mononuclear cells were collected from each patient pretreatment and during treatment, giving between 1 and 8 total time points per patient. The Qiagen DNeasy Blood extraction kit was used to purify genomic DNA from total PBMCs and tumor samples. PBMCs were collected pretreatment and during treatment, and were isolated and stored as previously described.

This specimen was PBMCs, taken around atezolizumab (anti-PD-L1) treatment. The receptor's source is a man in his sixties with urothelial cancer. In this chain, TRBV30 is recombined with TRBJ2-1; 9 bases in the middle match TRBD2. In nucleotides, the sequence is TGTGCCTGGAAAAGGACTAGCGCCTACAATGAGCAGTTCTTC. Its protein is CAWKRTSAYNEQFF.